This T cell receptor beta chain was sequenced during a study of blood T cell repertoires in COVID-19. This clone was observed a few times. Using immunoSEQ multiplex PCR, the repertoire was profiled, and TCRdb retains in-frame clones only, with some absent. The data hold some 150,000 clones, with 80% to 90% observed a single time. The germline V and J ends were trimmed by 0 bases and 1 base, with 23 bases remaining between them. This CDR3 is 20 amino acids long. Germline CDR1 and CDR2: ENHRY and SYGVKD. This chain joins TRBV10-3 and TRBJ2-3, with a weak D call TRBD2 (5 bases). This receptor was taken from a woman aged 55-75 years with active COVID-19. Sequencing used peripheral blood. The CDR3: CAISESSSRGVVLGTDTQYF. DNA of the CDR3: TGTGCCATCAGTGAGTCTAGCTCTCGGGGAGTGGTTTTGGGCACAGATACGCAGTATTTT.